This TCR beta chain was profiled in a study of blood T cell repertoires in COVID-19. At the level of the study: PBMCs, B-cell-depleted T cells, or T cells were the source of the cDNA or gDNA that made up the material.

V was clipped by 4 bases and J by 6 bases, with 9 bases between them. Germline V CDR1 and CDR2: DFQATT, SNEGSKA (reference sequence). CDR3 length: 11 residues. In the original processing: For nucleated cells, counts were estimated from reference gene primer amplification. TCRdb keeps only in-frame clones here, not all; method: immunoSEQ multiplex PCR. D and trimming come from the DNA, and the V and J calls and clone size come from that table. The data hold around 250,000 clones, with 65% to 85% observed a single time. The origin of this receptor is a middle-aged man with active or convalescent COVID-19. The sample comprised peripheral blood. This sequence joins TRBV20-1 and TRBJ1-2; no reliable D call. CDR3 nucleotide sequence: TGCAGTGCTACGAAGACTGATGGCTACACCTTC. This encodes CSATKTDGYTF.